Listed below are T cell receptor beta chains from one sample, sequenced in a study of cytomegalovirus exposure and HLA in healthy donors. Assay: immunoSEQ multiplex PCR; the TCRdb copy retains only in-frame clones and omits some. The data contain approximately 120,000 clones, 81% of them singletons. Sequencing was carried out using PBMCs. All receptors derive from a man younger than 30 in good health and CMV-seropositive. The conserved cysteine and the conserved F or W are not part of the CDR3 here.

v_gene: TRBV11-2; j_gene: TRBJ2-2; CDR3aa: ASSLGLVVTGELF
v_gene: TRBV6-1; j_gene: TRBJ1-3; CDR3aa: ASSETGSSGNTIY
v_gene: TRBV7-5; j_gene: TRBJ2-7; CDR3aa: VRSGGEGRAFYEQY
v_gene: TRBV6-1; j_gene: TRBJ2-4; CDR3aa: ASRGTGNKNIQY
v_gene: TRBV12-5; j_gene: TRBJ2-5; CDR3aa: ASGLGLAQETQY
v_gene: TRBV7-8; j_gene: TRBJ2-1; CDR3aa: ASRRVSNEQF
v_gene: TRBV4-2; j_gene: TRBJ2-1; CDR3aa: ASSRQDRDNEQF
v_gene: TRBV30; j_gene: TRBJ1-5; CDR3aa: AWSIGVRGPQH
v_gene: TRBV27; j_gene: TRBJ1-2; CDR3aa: ASRPLGQDLYGYT
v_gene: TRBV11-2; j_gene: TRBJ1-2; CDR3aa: ASRGPLTDYGYT
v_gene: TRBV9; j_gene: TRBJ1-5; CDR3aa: ASSVGQTNQPQH
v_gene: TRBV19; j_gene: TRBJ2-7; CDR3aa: ASSINAGGPHEQY
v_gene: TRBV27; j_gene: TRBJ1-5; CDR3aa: ASRSAGDSVRPQH
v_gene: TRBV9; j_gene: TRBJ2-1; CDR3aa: ASSVVGGGNNEQF
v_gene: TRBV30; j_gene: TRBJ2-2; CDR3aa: AWNPGGGPGELF
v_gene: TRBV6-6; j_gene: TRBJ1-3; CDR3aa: ASSYQGSGNTIY
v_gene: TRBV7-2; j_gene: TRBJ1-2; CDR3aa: ASSHRAPGQGLPRDGYT
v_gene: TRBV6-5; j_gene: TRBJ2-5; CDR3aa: ASSRTPTSRETQY
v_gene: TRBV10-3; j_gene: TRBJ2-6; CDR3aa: ATRAGDSGANVLT
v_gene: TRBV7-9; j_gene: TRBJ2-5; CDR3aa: ASSQRDRGREETQY
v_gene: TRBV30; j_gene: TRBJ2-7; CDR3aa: AWTSPVPLAGGSYEQY
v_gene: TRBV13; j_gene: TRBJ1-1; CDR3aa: ASSLVRTGTTEAF
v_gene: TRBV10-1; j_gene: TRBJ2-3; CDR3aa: ASSEGDRGVYTQY
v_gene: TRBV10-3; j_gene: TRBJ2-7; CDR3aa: AEDRELAGLEFGEQY
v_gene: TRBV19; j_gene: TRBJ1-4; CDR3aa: ASSTTGTANEKLF
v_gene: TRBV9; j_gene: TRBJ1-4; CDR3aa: ASSLTGGEREKLF
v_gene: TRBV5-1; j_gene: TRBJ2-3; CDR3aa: ASSFSAAGGRADTQY
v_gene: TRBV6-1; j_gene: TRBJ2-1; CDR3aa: ASSVPRDRVLNEQF
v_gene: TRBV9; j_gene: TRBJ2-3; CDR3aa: ASSGTGGGTDTQY
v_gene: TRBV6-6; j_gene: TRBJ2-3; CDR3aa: ASARGAGDTQY
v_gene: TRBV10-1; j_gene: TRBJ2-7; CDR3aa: ASSESRWDEQY
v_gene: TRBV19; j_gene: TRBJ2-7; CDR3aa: ASSPGTGGFYEQY
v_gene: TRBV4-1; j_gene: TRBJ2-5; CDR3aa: ASSQEIAGGPKGTQY
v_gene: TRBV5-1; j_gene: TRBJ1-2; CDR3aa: ASSTVGQGHGYT
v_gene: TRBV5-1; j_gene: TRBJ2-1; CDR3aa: ASSESGTQGGEQF
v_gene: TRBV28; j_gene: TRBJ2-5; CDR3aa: ASSPPTGWETQY
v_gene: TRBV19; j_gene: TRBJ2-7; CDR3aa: ASLDLSGRQY
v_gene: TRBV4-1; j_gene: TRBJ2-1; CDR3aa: ASKSSPRTVDEQF
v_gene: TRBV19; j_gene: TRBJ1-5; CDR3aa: ASSTGGKDSNQPQH
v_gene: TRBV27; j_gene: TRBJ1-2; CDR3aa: ASSLRQGPHYGYT
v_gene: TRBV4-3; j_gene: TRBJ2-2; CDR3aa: ASSQMTGFDTGELF
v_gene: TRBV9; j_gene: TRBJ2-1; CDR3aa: ASSVTSGNEQF
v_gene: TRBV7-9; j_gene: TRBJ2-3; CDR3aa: ASSFGGDTDTQY
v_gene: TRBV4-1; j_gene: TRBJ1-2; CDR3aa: ASSQVMTEAHYGYT
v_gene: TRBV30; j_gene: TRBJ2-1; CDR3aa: AWSPSGRAAEQF
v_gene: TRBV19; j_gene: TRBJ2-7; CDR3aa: ASSGTSGYEQY
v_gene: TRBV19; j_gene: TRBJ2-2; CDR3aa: ASSIATGTGELF